This T cell receptor (beta chain) derives from a study of cytomegalovirus exposure and HLA in healthy donors (TCRdb year 2017). As for the study more broadly: According to an earlier analysis of several hundred of the donors, about 179 million T cells yielded 100 million or so unique TCR beta sequences and about 300 Gb of sequence data. About 300 gigabases of sequencing data and 70 million to 85 million unique TCR sequences were included in an early release covering 550 to 650 HLA-typed donors. Among the roughly 390 genotyped donors, around 81% belonged to the genetic ancestry cluster associated with self-reported Caucasian donors. The study was designed to test whether signatures of past pathogen exposure could be identified by cataloging public T cell receptors. The study profiled the T cell repertoires of about 640 subjects by immunosequencing and related them to cytomegalovirus serostatus. In addition to the first cohort of 666 subjects, a separate validation cohort of under 150 different subjects was used. High-throughput TCR immunosequencing, statistical association of individual TCRs with disease status, and machine learning were combined to predict cytomegalovirus infection status. A later analysis re-analyzed previously published TCR beta repertoires from roughly 630 donors and added high-resolution HLA genotyping to study TCR occurrence patterns. In the later analysis, no new phenotypic data were used to find candidate immune exposures; instead, reliance was placed on TCR beta sequences and their occurrence across donors. An earlier analysis of 587 of the donors used high-throughput TCR beta sequencing to judge whether each TCR beta V gene segment behaved as functional or pseudogenic. Donor age, sex, ethnicity and CMV serostatus were collected together with the repertoire data. Genome-wide SNP genotypes for about 60% of the roughly 670 donors were used in a later genetic analysis, which treated that subset as a discovery cohort. All discovery cohort repertoires had been generated on a single sequencing platform. HLA typing included class I and class II loci at four-digit resolution. The number of typed donors differed by locus: about 629-630 for A, B, C, DRB1 and DQB1; 522 for DQA1; approximately 610 for DPA1; and 450 to 480 for DPB1. Four to six DR-DQ haplotypes were handled as single units for association and clustering, since linkage in the cohort was strong. Among around 400 genotyped donors of the cohort, an average of roughly 240,000 unique TCR beta nucleotide sequences were sequenced per donor, 15% to 20% of them non-productive.

Preparation of the library involved the immunoSEQ multiplex PCR assay. For the multiplex PCR, a mixture combining 60 forward primers for TCR Vbeta segments and 13 reverse primers for TCR Jbeta segments was used. Amplification of the CDR3 region of rearranged TCR beta genes was performed with a multiplex PCR assay on genomic DNA. The amplified TCR beta libraries were sequenced on the Illumina HiSeq System as 87-base-pair reads. From the authors' description of their analysis: A later analysis counted some 80 million unique TCR beta chains across the 650 to 700 repertoires, and roughly 9.9 million of these chains were shared by at least two donors. To remove PCR and sequencing errors, raw reads were error-corrected and collapsed into unique sequences using a nearest-neighbor algorithm that merged closely related sequences. Alignment of CDR3 sequences to IMGT reference sequences was used to assign V, D and J gene segments. For a sequence to be retained, at least a six-nucleotide match to both a V gene segment and a J gene segment was required. A rearrangement was called productive if the CDR3 had no stop codons and remained in frame with V and J, and every other rearrangement was called non-productive. CDR3 was defined by IMGT convention, running from the second conserved V-encoded cysteine to the conserved J-encoded phenylalanine. The earlier analysis of approximately 500 of the donors excluded sequences that lacked an unambiguous match to a single V gene segment. An earlier analysis of about 590 of the donors classified V segments as functional when productive rearrangements were above 56.7% and as segregating when the standard deviation between donors was above 5%. A statistical classification framework was built for diagnosing cytomegalovirus status from the catalog of TCR beta chain sequences. A later analysis assigned V and J genes by comparing TCR nucleotide sequences with IMGT/GENE-DB human TR gene sequences. Using the TCRdist pipeline, a later analysis assigned CDR3 sequences along with most-parsimonious VDJ recombination scenarios. In a later analysis, each TCR beta chain was defined by its CDR3 amino acid sequence together with its V-gene family, and reads without a unique V-gene family were excluded. As a way to deal with suspected cross-contamination and a sequencing artifact, a later analysis dropped under 600 nucleotide sequences that were highly shared and had low generation probability. In a later analysis, a clonal expansion index was calculated for each public chain from normalized within-repertoire ranks of inferred template counts. A later analysis computed generation probabilities with a VDJ recombination model fitted to out-of-frame rearrangements, and checked the results against IGoR. A later analysis scored TCR-TCR, TCR-HLA and TCR-CMV co-occurrence with hypergeometric tests, applying a repertoire-size bias correction to TCR pairs. To estimate false discovery rates, a later analysis permuted the HLA or CMV assignments 20 times. In a later analysis, co-occurring TCRs were grouped using DBSCAN, and TCRdist sequence similarity was added for clustering within HLA-allele-positive subsets. Repertoires with fewer than 30,000 or more than 120,000 public chains were left out of co-occurrence clustering, as were five repertoires with anomalous nucleotide sharing. Imported from immuneACCESS, the table was reduced by TCRdb to in-frame sequences with V and J called. These copies leave out some clones; in studies compared against another copy, an unresolved V gene accounts for under half, and the cause of the remainder is not known. D and trimming were read from the DNA, whereas the V and J calls and clone size are those reported in that table. The sample table shows 70,000 to 90,000 clones, and roughly 80% are seen once. The top ten clonotypes cover roughly 2.2% of the sample.

The cohort consisted of 670 or so healthy bone marrow donors. All cohort members were sampled while nominally healthy, although unrecorded immune exposures were likely present. The donor was CMV seronegative and belonged to the group of over 300 seronegative cohort members. A peripheral blood sample was provided by each donor, and peripheral blood mononuclear cells were used for TCR beta sequencing. The Qiagen DNeasy Blood Extraction Kit was used to extract genomic DNA from the blood cell samples. Comment on this clone: It lacks a known antigen. Within one base of it there is no much larger clone, and no base qualities were kept.

Overall results and qualifications from the work: A few of the identified cytomegalovirus-associated TCR beta chains were confirmed in vitro to be specific for cytomegalovirus antigens. The earlier analysis of approximately 540 of the donors excluded 15 to 20 rarely observed V segments, including chromosome 9 orphons, because counts were too low. Because some donors lacked HLA typing at each locus, the association tests relied only on the typed subset. According to the authors, the approach could potentially be generalized to other disease states and immunological phenotypes. The only immune exposure information available for the cohort was CMV serostatus. This cohort had only TCR beta chains sequenced, and the lack of alpha or paired-chain data limited which features could be detected. A further reported finding was that TCR beta sequences accurately predicted the HLA-A and HLA-B alleles for most subjects in the first cohort. According to a later genetic analysis, donors in an Asian-associated ancestry cluster had fewer N-insertions in productive TCRs than the approximately 670-donor mean. Roughly uniform sequencing depth across donors was assumed in presence/absence analyses, although this assumption may not hold. Strong co-occurrence of HLA alleles, especially DR and DQ, made assigning TCR associations to individual alleles difficult. In a later analysis, HLA-associated TCR beta chains were found to be more clonally expanded and to have lower generation probabilities than equally common non-associated chains. Linkage disequilibrium might explain the correlated functional status among segregating V segments, but an unknown experimental factor could not be ruled out. According to a later analysis, parvovirus B19, influenza, CMV and Epstein-Barr virus appeared linked to several top co-occurrence clusters. A group of highly shared sequence variants was considered likely to be a technical artifact of the sequencing pipeline. A later genetic analysis associated a missense DCLRE1C variant with V-gene and J-gene trimming of TCR beta chains, and an independent cohort replicated the association. The study gave a list of some 150 TCR beta chains associated with cytomegalovirus. Most TCR sequences were observed very rarely across donors, whereas some public TCRs were present in many individuals. The 87-base-pair reads could not distinguish some IMGT-functional V segments, including TRBV6-2 and TRBV6-3, so those segments were excluded. According to a later analysis, TCR association rates differed among HLA loci, with DRB1 alleles showing the most associated TCRs and HLA-C alleles showing the fewest. The classifier was reported to diagnose cytomegalovirus status with high specificity and sensitivity in both the original and validation cohorts. At a false discovery rate of 0.05, a later analysis linked under 20,000 TCR beta sequences to specific HLA alleles. In an earlier analysis of approximately 590 of the donors, most TCR beta V segments appeared in productive rearrangements about 87% or about 30% of the time, broadly matching IMGT annotations. A later analysis found that most CMV-associated TCR beta chains appeared HLA-restricted, with HLA associations seemingly driven largely by CMV exposure.

The junction shows trimming of 1 base on V and 5 bases on J, plus 17 bases between the germline ends. CDR1 LGHNA and CDR2 YNFKEQ were looked up in the germline V gene. The CDR3 runs 16 residues from the cysteine to the phenylalanine. Of all the DNA, just the CDR3 is kept, 48 bases in frame from base 1. The rearranged segments are TRBV4-2 and TRBJ1-1; the best D guess is TRBD1, with 5 bases matching. The sequence came from a man in his forties in good health and CMV-seronegative. Specimen: PBMCs. In nucleotides, the sequence is TGTGCCAGCAGCCAAGCGGCGGGGGGGATCGGGACTGAAGCTTTCTTT. Its translation is CASSQAAGGIGTEAFF.